Following are 32 T cell receptor beta chains from one sample sequenced in a study of cytomegalovirus exposure and HLA in healthy donors. The PCR contained 60 Vbeta and 13 Jbeta primers. Generated by immunoSEQ multiplex PCR, the TCRdb table keeps only in-frame clones and is missing some. The sample shows tens of thousands of clones, roughly 78% of them seen only once. Sequenced sample: PBMCs. These receptors all stem from a male donor in good health and CMV-seropositive.

The chain carries TRBV6-1 and TRBJ2-1; 9 positions agree with TRBD2. Germline CDR1 is MNHNS and CDR2 is SASEGT. CDR3 length: 13 amino acids. V trimming: 5 bases; J trimming: 12 bases; junction bases outside the gene matches: 8. This chain's CDR3 is CASSPGAGGSQFF. The CDR3 nucleotides read TGTGCCAGCAGTCCGGGGGCGGGGGGGTCGCAGTTCTTC.

The chain employs TRBV4-1 and TRBJ2-6; D is perhaps TRBD1 (6 bases). The CDR3 extends over 19 amino acids. The V end lost 0 bases, the J end lost 4 bases, and 19 bases lay between the germline ends. Looked up from germline, CDR1 is MGHRA and CDR2 is YSYEKL. The chain's CDR3 is CASSQDLRGAQGGANVLTF. The DNA of the CDR3 is TGCGCCAGCAGCCAAGATCTTCGAGGGGCCCAGGGGGGGGCCAACGTCCTGACTTTC.

This chain connects TRBV19 to TRBJ2-2; possible D gene TRBD2, 7 bases. Per germline, CDR1 LNHDA and CDR2 SQIVND (reference sequence). With 5 bases removed from V and 6 bases from J, the gap between germline ends came to 10 bases. The CDR3 has 13 residues. This CDR3 is CASSRGAPGELFF. CDR3 bases: TGTGCCAGTAGTCGGGGGGCCCCCGGGGAGCTGTTTTTT. Drawing the rest from reference TRBV19 and TRBJ2-2, the complete variable domain is DGGITQSPKYLFRKEGQNVTLSCEQNLNHDAMYWYRQDPGQGLRLIYYSQIVNDFQKGDIAEGYSVSREKKESFPLTVTSAQKNPTAFYLCASSRGAPGELFFGEGSRLTVL.

The CDR3 loop reads CASSQRPTASGGSGANVLTF. The CDR3 nucleotides read TGTGCCAGCAGCCAGCGACCCACCGCCAGCGGGGGCTCTGGGGCCAACGTCCTGACTTTC. The V call is TRBV13, the J call TRBJ2-6, with TRBD2 identical over 8 bases. This CDR3 contains 20 residues. Germline V CDR1 and CDR2: PRHDT, FYEKMQ (reference sequence). J was trimmed by 0 bases and V by 5 bases; bases with no gene match: 15.

This chain connects TRBV6-1 to TRBJ2-2, with TRBD1 matching 7 bases. The V segment lost 4 bases and the J segment 4 bases; nucleotides outside the gene matches: 12. Per germline, CDR1 MNHNS and CDR2 SASEGT. This CDR3 contains 17 residues. Written as DNA, the CDR3 is TGTGCCAGCAGTGTTTTCCGGGACAGATTTCTCACCGGGGAGCTGTTTTTT. This codes for CASSVFRDRFLTGELFF.

The chain combines TRBV6-4 with TRBJ2-7, with D tentatively TRBD2 (7 bases). Between the trimmed V and J ends, which lost 2 bases and 1 base, there was a span of 12 bases. The CDR3 length is 15 residues. From germline, CDR1 is MRHNA and CDR2 SNTAGT. CDR3: CASSDGGAGSYEQYF. The CDR3 DNA reads TGTGCCAGCAGTGACGGGGGGGCCGGGTCCTACGAGCAGTACTTC.

V is TRBV5-4 and J is TRBJ2-1; 8 nucleotides match TRBD2. Germline lookup yields CDR1 SGHNT and CDR2 YYREEE (reference sequence). The CDR3 spans 16 residues. The junction had 15 bases not matched to a gene; V was cut back by 4 bases and J by 9 bases. CDR3 sequence (DNA): TGTGCCAGCAGCACTGGGACCAGCGGGAGCACTGGTGAGCAGTTCTTC. Its translation: CASSTGTSGSTGEQFF.

This chain connects TRBV5-8 to TRBJ2-2, with D possibly being TRBD2 (6 bases). Trimming pared 4 bases from V and 2 bases from J, leaving 12 bases between. The CDR3 length is 15 residues. CDR1 and CDR2 from the germline V gene are SGHTS and YDEGEE. CDR3 protein: CASSPGTHNTGELFF. In DNA form, the CDR3 reads TGTGCCAGCAGCCCCGGGACTCATAACACCGGGGAGCTGTTTTTT. Full variable domain (missing parts from reference TRBV5-8 and TRBJ2-2): EAGVTQSPTHLIKTRGQQATLRCSPISGHTSVYWYQQALGLGLQFLLWYDEGEERNRGNFPPRFSGRQFPNYSSELNVNALELEDSALYLCASSPGTHNTGELFFGEGSRLTVL.

This chain uses TRBV5-4 with TRBJ2-1; possible D gene TRBD2, 5 bases. V lost 0 bases and J 11 bases, leaving 12 bases between the germline ends. The CDR3 is made up of 13 amino acids. Germline CDR1 reads SGHNT; CDR2 reads YYREEE (reference sequence). The DNA of the CDR3 is TGTGCCAGCAGCTTGGAGGGAGATCCTAAGCAGTTCTTC. This encodes CASSLEGDPKQFF.

The genes are TRBV29-1 and TRBJ1-1; TRBD1 matches 9 bases. Germline values: CDR1 SQVTM, CDR2 ANQGSEA. CDR3 length: 14 residues. Unmatched junction bases numbered 13, after V lost 4 bases and J lost 10 bases. The CDR3 nucleotides read TGCAGCGTTGTCCAAGGGACAGGGCGAACGAGAGCTTTCTTT. It codes for CSVVQGTGRTRAFF.

This rearrangement joins TRBV7-9 to TRBJ2-5; TRBD1 agrees at 8 bases. The CDR3 extends over 16 amino acids. Germline assignment: CDR1 SEHNR and CDR2 FQNEAQ (reference sequence). V lost 0 bases, J lost 5 bases, and 8 bases stayed unmatched. The CDR3 DNA is TGTGCCAGCAGCTTAGCCCCTACAGGGGGTGGGGAGACCCAGTACTTC. Translated, it gives CASSLAPTGGGETQYF.

The chain has TRBV4-2 and TRBJ2-7; the match to TRBD2 covers 10 bases. V lost 0 bases to trimming and J lost 4 bases; unmatched junction nucleotides: 12. Germline values: CDR1 LGHNA, CDR2 YNFKEQ. CDR3 length equals 18 residues. The CDR3 nucleotides are TGTGCCAGCAGCCAAGATAAATCGACTAGCGGGCTTGCTTACGAGCAGTACTTC. Translating it yields CASSQDKSTSGLAYEQYF.

The J gene is TRBJ1-1, the V gene TRBV2; D unclear. Germline CDR1 is SNHLY and CDR2 is FYNNEI. The length of the CDR3 is 13 residues. Trimming took 8 bases from V and 8 from J, leaving 18 bases between them. The CDR3 sequence is CASHRTAGREAFF. CDR3 in DNA: TGTGCCAGCCATCGGACTGCCGGGAGGGAAGCTTTCTTT.

V gene TRBV11-2 combines with J gene TRBJ2-7; 13 bases agree with TRBD2. V shed 1 base, J shed 2 bases, and the junction held 5 bases outside the gene matches. CDR1 is SGHAT and CDR2 is FQNNGV in the germline V gene. The CDR3 has 17 residues. The CDR3 DNA sequence: TGTGCCAGCAGCTTAGTACTAGGGACTAGCGGGACCTACGAGCAGTACTTC. Amino acid sequence: CASSLVLGTSGTYEQYF.

The V and J genes are TRBV9 and TRBJ2-2; weak D call: TRBD2 (6 bases). The CDR3 spans 17 residues. With 4 bases removed from V and 0 bases from J, the gap between germline ends came to 16 bases. The germline gives CDR1 SGDLS, CDR2 YYNGEE. CDR3 coding DNA: TGTGCCAGCAGCACCCGACTTGGAGGGCCGAACACCGGGGAGCTGTTTTTT. It specifies CASSTRLGGPNTGELFF. Using reference TRBV9 and TRBJ2-2 for the parts outside the CDR3, the full variable domain is DSGVTQTPKHLITATGQRVTLRCSPRSGDLSVYWYQQSLDQGLQFLIQYYNGEERAKGNILERFSAQQFPDLHSELNLSSLELGDSALYFCASSTRLGGPNTGELFFGEGSRLTVL.

This clone has a handful of counts. The genes are TRBV2 and TRBJ1-5; 9 bases match TRBD1. There are 15 residues in the CDR3. Germline V gene lookup returns CDR1 SNHLY and CDR2 FYNNEI. The V and J ends lost 5 bases and 3 bases, in that order; junction bases with no gene match: 5. The CDR3 DNA reads TGTGCCAGCAGTCGACAGGGGGAGATCAATCAGCCCCAGCATTTT. Translation: CASSRQGEINQPQHF.

The rearrangement uses TRBV2 and TRBJ1-2; TRBD1 is a possible D gene (5 bases). The V end lost 7 bases, the J end lost 4 bases, and 13 bases lay between the germline ends. There are 13 residues in the CDR3. CDR1 SNHLY and CDR2 FYNNEI come from the germline V gene. The CDR3, as DNA: TGTGCCAGCATACCCACAGGCGTCTATGGCTACACCTTC. Translation gives CASIPTGVYGYTF. Together with reference TRBV2 and TRBJ1-2, the CDR3 gives the full variable domain: EPEVTQTPSHQVTQMGQEVILRCVPISNHLYFYWYRQILGQKVEFLVSFYNNEISEKSEIFDDQFSVERPDGSNFTLKIRSTKLEDSAMYFCASIPTGVYGYTFGSGTRLTVV.

The genes are TRBV5-4 and TRBJ2-7; TRBD2 agrees at 14 bases. The CDR3 sequence is 15 residues long. CDR1 and CDR2 (germline): SGHNT, YYREEE (reference sequence). J gave up 6 bases and V 1 base, and 3 bases lay outside the gene matches. CDR3 DNA: TGTGCCAGCAGCTTGTCAGGACTAGCGGGAGGCGAGCAGTACTTC. Translating it yields CASSLSGLAGGEQYF.

The chain couples TRBV6-1 to TRBJ1-1; perhaps TRBD1 as D (6 bases). V lost 3 bases and J lost 1, with 9 bases in between. The length of the CDR3 is 14 residues. The germline V gene has CDR1 MNHNS and CDR2 SASEGT. Here the CDR3 DNA reads TGTGCCAGCAGTGATTGGGGGCAGAACACTGAAGCTTTCTTT. Translation: CASSDWGQNTEAFF.

This chain joins TRBV5-1 and TRBJ2-3, with 11 bases aligning to TRBD2. Germline CDR1 and CDR2: SGHRS and YFSETQ. Losses at the gene ends were 0 bases for V and 4 bases for J; bases not matched to a gene: 4. This CDR3 is 16 amino acids long. CDR3 DNA: TGCGCCAGCAGCTTGGCGGCGACTAGCGGGGCAGATACGCAGTATTTT. Its protein is CASSLAATSGADTQYF.

The chain joins TRBV7-2 to TRBJ1-5, with unresolved D. Germline CDR1 is SGHTA and CDR2 is FQGNSA. Deletions cut 2 bases from V and 1 base from J, with 9 bases between. This CDR3 is built from 15 residues. CDR3 residues: CASSLWGGSNQPQHF. The CDR3 region has the DNA TGTGCCAGCAGCTTATGGGGAGGGAGCAATCAGCCCCAGCATTTT.

This clone was seen a few times. The J gene is TRBJ2-1, the V gene TRBV5-4; 12 bases agree with TRBD2. Germline V lookup: CDR1 SGHNT, CDR2 YYREEE (reference sequence). The CDR3 consists of 15 residues. Unmatched junction bases numbered 8, after V lost 4 bases and J lost 9 bases. As DNA, the CDR3 is TGTGCCAGCAGCCCCGGACTAGCGGGACTTGGTGAGCAGTTCTTC. Protein product: CASSPGLAGLGEQFF.

This chain joins TRBV19 and TRBJ1-6; no clear D gene. This CDR3 region has 12 residues. CDR1 is LNHDA and CDR2 is SQIVND in the germline V gene (reference sequence). V gave up 5 bases and J gave up 6 bases, with 5 bases separating them. The CDR3 here is CASSPGNSPLHF. The CDR3 DNA reads as TGTGCCAGTAGTCCGGGTAATTCACCCCTCCACTTT.

The chain combines TRBV2 with TRBJ2-2, with D tentatively TRBD1 (5 bases). The CDR3 runs to 14 residues. Trimming removed 6 bases at V and 2 bases at J, with 10 bases between. The germline V gene encodes CDR1 SNHLY and CDR2 FYNNEI. CDR3 in amino acids: CASRAGPNTGELFF. The CDR3 bases are TGTGCCAGCAGGGCAGGGCCAAACACCGGGGAGCTGTTTTTT.

V is TRBV6-1 and J is TRBJ2-7; 9 bases are shared with TRBD1. The CDR3 sequence is 13 residues long. V lost 8 bases and J lost 4; bases outside the gene matches: 6. Germline V CDR1 and CDR2: MNHNS, SASEGT. CDR3 region: CASGRTGAYEQYF. CDR3 coding DNA: TGTGCCAGCGGGAGGACAGGGGCTTACGAGCAGTACTTC.

The chain employs TRBV6-1 and TRBJ1-5, with 7 bases matching TRBD1. The V segment lost 6 bases and the J segment 2 bases; nucleotides outside the gene matches: 4. The V gene's germline CDR1 is MNHNS and CDR2 SASEGT. This CDR3 has 14 residues. The CDR3 sequence: CASRKGQGNQPQHF. The CDR3, as DNA: TGTGCCAGCAGGAAAGGACAGGGCAATCAGCCCCAGCATTTT.

The chain links TRBV10-3 to TRBJ2-7, with 7 bases aligning to TRBD1. The CDR3 runs 16 residues. V was pared by 2 bases and J by 3 bases, with 10 bases of the junction left unmatched. Germline V lookup: CDR1 ENHRY, CDR2 SYGVKD. Written as DNA, the CDR3 is TGTGCCATCAGTGAGGGGATTGGACAGGAGGACTACGAGCAGTACTTC. This gives the protein CAISEGIGQEDYEQYF.

This clone was counted a few times. CDR3 DNA sequence: TGTGCCAGCTCACCTACCGGAGGAGAGCAGTACTTC. It is translated as CASSPTGGEQYF. This sequence joins TRBV18 and TRBJ2-7, with D possibly TRBD2 on 5 matching bases. This CDR3 contains 12 residues. V was shortened by 3 bases and J by 7 bases, with 10 bases between the two germline ends. CDR1 and CDR2 (germline): KGHSH, LQKENI.

This clone occurred a few times. CDR3 sequence: CASSVIRTPQETQYF. For the CDR3, the DNA is TGTGCCAGCAGTGTTATCAGGACTCCTCAAGAGACCCAGTACTTC. The chain links TRBV6-1 to TRBJ2-5; D might be TRBD2 (5 bases). V lost 4 bases and J lost 2, with 14 bases in between. CDR1 and CDR2 (germline): MNHNS, SASEGT. The CDR3 extends over 15 amino acids.

J is TRBJ2-7 and V is TRBV4-2; D is ambiguous. V lost 2 bases to trimming and J lost 1 base, with 12 bases between them. The germline gives CDR1 LGHNA, CDR2 YNFKEQ. This CDR3 has 15 amino acids. This CDR3 is CASSQFLGGSYEQYF. CDR3 in DNA: TGTGCCAGCAGCCAATTTCTCGGCGGATCCTACGAGCAGTACTTC.

This sequence joins TRBV5-1 and TRBJ1-1; 7 nucleotides align to TRBD1. Germline CDR1 is SGHRS and CDR2 is YFSETQ. With 3 bases clipped from V and 3 bases from J, the junction kept 11 bases outside the gene matches. This CDR3 region has 16 residues. The CDR3 bases are TGCGCCAGCAGCTCCGGCCTAAGGGGGCCTGACACTGAAGCTTTCTTT. This sequence encodes CASSSGLRGPDTEAFF.

The rearrangement joins TRBV6-5 to TRBJ1-2; TRBD1 matches at 8 bases. CDR1 and CDR2 from the germline V gene are MNHEY and SVGAGI. Unmatched junction bases numbered 8, after V lost 4 bases and J lost 7 bases. This CDR3 comprises 14 residues. The CDR3 here is CASSSSTGVGGYTF. DNA for the CDR3: TGTGCCAGCAGTTCCTCGACAGGGGTGGGTGGCTACACCTTC.